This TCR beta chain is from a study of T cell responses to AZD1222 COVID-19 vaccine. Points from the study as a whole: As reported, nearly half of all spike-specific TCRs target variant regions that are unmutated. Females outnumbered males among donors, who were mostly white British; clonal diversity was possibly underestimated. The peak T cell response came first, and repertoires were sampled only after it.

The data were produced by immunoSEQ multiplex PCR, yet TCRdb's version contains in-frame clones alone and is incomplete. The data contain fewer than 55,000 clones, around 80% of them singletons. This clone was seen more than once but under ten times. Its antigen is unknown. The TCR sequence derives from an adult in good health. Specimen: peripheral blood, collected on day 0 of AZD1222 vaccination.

In DNA form, the CDR3 reads TGTGCCAGCAGCTTGAATCGCAGGGGGACCGGCGAGCAGTACTTC. Its translation is CASSLNRRGTGEQYF. This chain links TRBV5-4 with TRBJ2-7; 7 bases match TRBD1. Germline values: CDR1 SGHNT, CDR2 YYREEE (reference sequence). The V segment lost 1 base and the J segment 6 bases; nucleotides outside the gene matches: 10. This CDR3 comprises 15 residues.